The entry that follows covers one TCR beta chain sequence. What it binds is not known. The data belong to a study of human T cells and chemical hapten exposure. General study findings and limits: It was expanded TCRs that formed significantly more large CDR3 similarity clusters than controls did.

As for time point: patch test 3, about 24 weeks after DPC sensitization. This sample's treatment: therapeutic diphenylcyclopropenone sensitization with weekly scalp DPC. TCRdb redid the calling of the RACE reads with MiXCR, one entry per CDR3 protein. Seen here are 190,000 or so distinct CDR3 sequences, around 23% observed once, and the top ten hold about 2.3%. Trimming took 3 bases from V and 1 from J, leaving 13 bases between them. The CDR3 is 15 amino acids. Germline lookup yields CDR1 SQVTM and CDR2 ANQGSEA. The sequencing here drew on whole blood, taken in connection with sensitization to the hapten diphenylcyclopropenone (DPC). The sequence derives from a woman aged 40 to 50 with alopecia areata. Some clones in this sample may be carry-over from other donors' samples. The genes are TRBV29-1 and TRBJ2-1; D unresolved. The CDR3 region is CSVDRQGWSYNEQFF. CDR3 bases: TGCAGCGTTGACCGTCAAGGTTGGTCCTACAATGAGCAGTTCTTC.